The T cell receptor (beta chain) described here comes from a study of CD8+ T cells in alopecia areata. The study, taken as a whole, reports: Scalp lesions, especially in alopecia totalis/universalis, had higher clonality than normal scalp.

The length of the CDR3 is 15 residues. CDR1 SGHTA and CDR2 FQGNSA come from the germline V gene. Unmatched junction bases numbered 8, after V lost 5 bases and J lost 7 bases. Extracted from the samples, RNA was reverse transcribed into cDNA to serve as the sequencing template. Here immunoSEQ multiplex PCR was the method, and the copy in TCRdb shows in-frame clones only, minus some. Among 150,000 to 250,000 clones listed, roughly 60% were seen once. Treatment indicated: oral pan-JAK inhibitor, 5-10 mg twice daily. Remarks on this clone: Its antigen is currently unknown.

The sample was CD4+ T cells sorted from blood, taken at week 24, from a patient treated with tofacitinib. This receptor was obtained from a human donor with alopecia areata. This chain joins TRBV7-2 and TRBJ1-6; 7 bases map to TRBD1. In DNA form, the CDR3 reads TGTGCCAGCAGCCCACGGACAGGAGGAAATTCACCCCTCCACTTT. It is translated as CASSPRTGGNSPLHF.